These 4 T cell receptor beta chains share one sample of origin, sequenced in a study of cytomegalovirus exposure and HLA in healthy donors. The PCR ran on 60 Vbeta and 13 Jbeta primers. The protocol was immunoSEQ multiplex PCR, while the TCRdb copy is restricted to in-frame clones and leaves out a portion. Here the sample spans under 300,000 clones, 75% to 90% being singletons. What was sequenced was PBMCs. The source of these receptors is a man aged 40-55 years in good health and CMV-seropositive.

The rearrangement joins TRBV29-1 to TRBJ2-3; 8 nucleotides align to TRBD1. The trim removed 2 bases at V and 2 bases at J, leaving 9 bases unmatched. The germline gives CDR1 SQVTM, CDR2 ANQGSEA. The CDR3 spans 16 residues. The CDR3 sequence is CSVESDRGDNTDTQYF. The CDR3 DNA sequence: TGCAGCGTTGAAAGCGACAGGGGCGACAACACAGATACGCAGTATTTT.

The J gene is TRBJ1-2, the V gene TRBV28; 8 bases match TRBD1. Germline CDR1 is MDHEN and CDR2 is SYDVKM. V lost 3 bases, J lost 6 bases, and 12 bases stayed unmatched. CDR3 length: 16 amino acids. In nucleotides, the CDR3 is TGTGCCAGCAGTTTCCCCCTCATCGGACAGGGAAATGGCTACACCTTC. Its protein is CASSFPLIGQGNGYTF.

The V and J genes are TRBV13 and TRBJ1-3; TRBD1 matches at 10 bases. Germline trimming cut 3 bases from V and 1 base from J; bases unmatched to any gene: 0. CDR3 length equals 15 residues. Germline assignment: CDR1 PRHDT and CDR2 FYEKMQ (reference sequence). CDR3 region: CASSLGQGSGNTIYF. The CDR3 nucleotides are TGTGCCAGCAGCTTGGGACAGGGGTCTGGAAACACCATATATTTT.

This chain joins TRBV11-2 and TRBJ2-7, with 14 bases that match TRBD2. CDR1 is SGHAT and CDR2 is FQNNGV in the germline V gene. The CDR3 length is 19 residues. Trimming at V came to 2 bases and at J to 2 bases, leaving 11 bases not matched to a gene. The chain's CDR3 is CASSLKLTSGRALTYEQYF. The CDR3 region has the DNA TGTGCCAGCAGCTTAAAACTGACTAGCGGGAGGGCCTTGACCTACGAGCAGTACTTC.